This T cell receptor beta chain was retrieved from a study of blood T cell repertoires in COVID-19 (dated by TCRdb to the early 2020s). At the level of the whole study: Collaborator samples came from the United States, Italy and Spain and covered acute and convalescent phases of COVID-19. The prospective study material was composed of cDNA or gDNA derived from T cells, B-cell-depleted T cells, or PBMCs. The repertoires were released in a freely available public database intended as a resource for research on the immune response to SARS-CoV-2. HLA class I and class II types, where available, came from metadata supplied by the sample provider rather than from assay-based typing. The dataset comprised deeply sampled blood TCRbeta repertoires from subjects exposed to, actively infected with, or recovered from COVID-19. A de-identified subject ID, COVID-19 status, age in years and sex were almost always included in the sample metadata. The samples were drawn from two sources: the first 160 participants of the ongoing ImmuneRACE study, and over 1,000 subjects contributed by 6 global collaborators. General conclusions and limits of the study: How much clinical and demographic metadata was included differed by source and by participant, and the metadata was provided uncurated.

Worth noting for this clone: What antigen it recognizes has not been identified. Per-base qualities were not stored, and no clone one base away is much larger.

TCRbeta CDR3 regions were amplified from genomic DNA using the immunoSEQ Assay, a bias-controlled multiplex PCR. Per the authors' processing: Nucleated cell counts per sample were estimated from amplification of reference gene primers within the assay. To quantify the absolute abundance of each unique TCRbeta CDR3 rearrangement, sequence reads were collapsed and filtered. Productive Simpson clonality was computed per sample as the square root of Simpson's diversity index over productive rearrangements. What TCRdb holds here is the immuneACCESS table cut down to in-frame rearrangements. Part of the clones is not present; checked against another copy, under half of the missing clones reflect an unresolved V gene, and the others are unexplained. V and J calls plus clone size are reproduced from that table; the DNA served to infer D and trimming. This sample lists approximately 37,000 clones; about 90% were detected once. The ten most abundant clones make up over 9% of the sample.

The collaborating institutions used their own protocols to collect whole blood in K2EDTA tubes. For TCRbeta analysis, collaborators shipped samples in one of three forms: frozen whole blood, isolated PBMCs, or DNA extracted from either of those sample types. Reading the germline V gene (reference sequence) gives CDR1 SEHNR and CDR2 FQNEAQ. There are 12 amino acids in the CDR3, from cysteine to phenylalanine inclusive. Here the CDR3 DNA is all that survives: 36 bases in frame from base 1. V was cut back by 1 base and J by 6 bases, leaving a gap of 4 bases between them. Sequencing input: peripheral blood. The chain was built from TRBV7-9 and TRBJ2-1; there is no confident call for the D gene. The receptor comes from a human donor in a cohort sampled during active COVID-19. The nucleotide sequence is given as TGTGCCAGCAGCTTAGTCCTCAATGAGCAGTTCTTC. Its protein is CASSLVLNEQFF. The entire variable domain, with the stretches around the CDR3 drawn from the reference TRBV7-9 and TRBJ2-1 proteins, is DTGVSQNPRHKITKRGQNVTFRCDPISEHNRLYWYRQTLGQGPEFLTYFQNEAQLEKSRLLSDRFSAERPKGSFSTLEIQRTEQGDSAMYLCASSLVLNEQFFGPGTRLTVL.